The 3 T cell receptor beta chains in this list originate from one sample, sequenced in a study of technical replicates of blood from a handful of donors. Clones were read by immunoSEQ multiplex PCR, and TCRdb kept only the in-frame ones, dropping some. The sample includes tens of thousands of clones, approximately 93% of them seen just once. The sequenced sample was T cells isolated from PBMCs. All receptors come from a human donor in good health.

The V gene is TRBV30, the J gene TRBJ2-7; D is unclear. CDR1 is GTSNPN and CDR2 is SVGIG in the germline V gene (reference sequence). V lost 0 bases to trimming and J lost 3 bases, with 6 bases between them. The CDR3 spans 12 residues. The CDR3 sequence is CAWSVHSYEQYF. CDR3 nucleotides: TGTGCCTGGAGTGTGCATAGCTACGAGCAGTACTTC.

The rearrangement links TRBV27 to TRBJ1-2; possible D gene TRBD1, 6 bases. Per germline, CDR1 MNHEY and CDR2 SMNVEV (reference sequence). The CDR3 sequence is 17 residues long. V lost 2 bases and J lost 4, with 20 bases in between. CDR3 amino acids: CASSLKGDRSLIYGYTF. The CDR3 DNA follows: TGTGCCAGCAGTTTAAAGGGCGACAGGTCGCTCATCTATGGCTACACCTTC.

J is TRBJ1-5 and V is TRBV4-1, with TRBD1 identical over 11 bases. V lost 3 bases to trimming and J lost 7 bases; unmatched junction nucleotides: 23. Per the germline V gene, CDR1 is MGHRA and CDR2 is YSYEKL. CDR3 length: 21 amino acids. The CDR3 region is CASSQPGGRTGGDYAGQPQHF. The CDR3 coding sequence is TGCGCCAGCAGCCAGCCGGGGGGCAGGACAGGGGGCGATTACGCCGGACAGCCCCAGCATTTT.